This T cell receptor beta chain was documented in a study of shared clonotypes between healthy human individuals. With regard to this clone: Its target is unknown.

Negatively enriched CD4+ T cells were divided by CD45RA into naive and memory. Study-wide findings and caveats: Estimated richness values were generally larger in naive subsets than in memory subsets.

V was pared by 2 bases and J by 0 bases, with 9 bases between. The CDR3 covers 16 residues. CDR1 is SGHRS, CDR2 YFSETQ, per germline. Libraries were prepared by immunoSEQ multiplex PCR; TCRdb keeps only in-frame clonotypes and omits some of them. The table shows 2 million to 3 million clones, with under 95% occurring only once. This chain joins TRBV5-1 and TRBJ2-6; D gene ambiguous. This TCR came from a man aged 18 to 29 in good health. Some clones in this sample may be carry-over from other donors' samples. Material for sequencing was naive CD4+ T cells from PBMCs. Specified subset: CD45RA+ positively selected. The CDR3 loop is CASSFVMTSGANVLTF. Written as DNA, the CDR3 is TGCGCCAGCAGCTTTGTGATGACCTCTGGGGCCAACGTCCTGACTTTC.